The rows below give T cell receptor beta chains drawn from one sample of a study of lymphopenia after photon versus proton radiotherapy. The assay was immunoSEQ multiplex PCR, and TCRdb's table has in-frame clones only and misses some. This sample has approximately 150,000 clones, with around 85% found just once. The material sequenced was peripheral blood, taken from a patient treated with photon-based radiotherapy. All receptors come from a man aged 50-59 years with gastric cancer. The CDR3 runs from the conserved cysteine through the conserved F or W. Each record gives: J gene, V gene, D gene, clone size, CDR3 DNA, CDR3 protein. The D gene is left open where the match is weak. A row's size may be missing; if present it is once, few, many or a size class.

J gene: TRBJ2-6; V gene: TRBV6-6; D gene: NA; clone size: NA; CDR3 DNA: TGTGCCAGCAGTTACATTCAGTCTGGGGCCAACGTCCTGACTTTC; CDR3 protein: CASSYIQSGANVLTF
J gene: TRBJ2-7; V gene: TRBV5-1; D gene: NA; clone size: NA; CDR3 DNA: TGCGCCAGCAGGGCGGGACCTTACTACGAGCAGTACTTC; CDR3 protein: CASRAGPYYEQYF
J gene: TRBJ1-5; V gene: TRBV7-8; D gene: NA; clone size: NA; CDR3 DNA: TGTGCCAGCAGCTTAAGGAGCTCCCCTAGCAATCAGCCCCAGCATTTT; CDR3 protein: CASSLRSSPSNQPQHF
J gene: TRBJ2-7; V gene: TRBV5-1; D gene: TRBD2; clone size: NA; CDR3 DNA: TGCGCCAGCAGCTTGGGGTGGACTAGCGGGATCGCCCACGAGCAGTACTTC; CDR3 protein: CASSLGWTSGIAHEQYF
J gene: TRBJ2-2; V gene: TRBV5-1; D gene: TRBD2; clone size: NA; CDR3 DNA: TGCGCCAGCAGCCGGGGGGACACCGGGGAGCTGTTTTTT; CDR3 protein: CASSRGDTGELFF
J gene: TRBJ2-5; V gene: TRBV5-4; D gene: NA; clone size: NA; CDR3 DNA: TGTGCCAGCAGCTTGGCCTCAGGGGCCCAGTACTTC; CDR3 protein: CASSLASGAQYF
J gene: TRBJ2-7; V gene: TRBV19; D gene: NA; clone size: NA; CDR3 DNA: TGTGCCAGTAGTGTCGAGAGGGGCTACGAGCAGTACTTC; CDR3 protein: CASSVERGYEQYF
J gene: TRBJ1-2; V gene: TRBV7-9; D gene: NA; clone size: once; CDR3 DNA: TGTGCCAGCAGCTTAACAAGGGACGGCTACACCTTC; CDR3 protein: CASSLTRDGYTF
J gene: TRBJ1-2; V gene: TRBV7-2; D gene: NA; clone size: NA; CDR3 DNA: TGTGCCAGCAGCCGACTCCGAAACTATGGCTACACCTTC; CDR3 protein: CASSRLRNYGYTF
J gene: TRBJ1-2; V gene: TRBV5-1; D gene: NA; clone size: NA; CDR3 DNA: TGCGCCAGCAGCTTGGAGGGGGAGGAGGATGGCTACACCTTC; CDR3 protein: CASSLEGEEDGYTF
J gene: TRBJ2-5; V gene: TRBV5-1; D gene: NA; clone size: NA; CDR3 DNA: TGCGCCAGCAGCTTGGGACAGTACCAAGAGACCCAGTACTTC; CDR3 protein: CASSLGQYQETQYF
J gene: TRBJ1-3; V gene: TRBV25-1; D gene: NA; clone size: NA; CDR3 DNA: TGTGCCAGCAGTGAAACGAGGGGAGACAAATATGCTGGAAACACCATATATTTT; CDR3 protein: CASSETRGDKYAGNTIYF
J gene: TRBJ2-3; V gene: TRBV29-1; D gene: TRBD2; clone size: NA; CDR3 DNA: TGCAGCGCTTATAGCGGGAGTGATACGCAGTATTTT; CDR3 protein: CSAYSGSDTQYF
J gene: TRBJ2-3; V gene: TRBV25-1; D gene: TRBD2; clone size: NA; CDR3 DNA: TGTGCCAGCAGTGAATATATGGCTAGCGGGAGGGTGGCAGATACGCAGTATTTT; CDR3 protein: CASSEYMASGRVADTQYF
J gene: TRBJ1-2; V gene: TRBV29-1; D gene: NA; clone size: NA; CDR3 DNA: TGCAGCGCGAGGGACCGTTCGGATGGCTACACCTTC; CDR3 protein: CSARDRSDGYTF
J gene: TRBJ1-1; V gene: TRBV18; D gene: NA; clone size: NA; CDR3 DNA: TGTGCCAGCTCACGAATACAAACGGAAGCTTTCTTT; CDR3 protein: CASSRIQTEAFF
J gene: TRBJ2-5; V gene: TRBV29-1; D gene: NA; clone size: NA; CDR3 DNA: TGCAGCGTCAGGGCCAGGGATGGGCGGGAGACCCAGTACTTC; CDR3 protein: CSVRARDGRETQYF
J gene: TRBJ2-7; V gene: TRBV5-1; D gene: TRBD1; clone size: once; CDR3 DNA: TGCGCCAGCAGCGGGACAGGGACGTCCTACGAGCAGTACTTC; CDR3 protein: CASSGTGTSYEQYF
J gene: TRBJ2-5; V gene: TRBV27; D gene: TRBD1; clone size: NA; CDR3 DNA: TGTGCCAGCAGTTTATCGGACAGGCAAGAGACCCAGTACTTC; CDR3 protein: CASSLSDRQETQYF
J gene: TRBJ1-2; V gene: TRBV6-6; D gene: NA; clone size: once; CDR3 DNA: TGTGCCAGCAGTTACTCAAACTATGGCTACACCTTC; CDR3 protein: CASSYSNYGYTF
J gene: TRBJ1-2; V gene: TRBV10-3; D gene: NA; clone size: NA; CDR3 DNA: TGTGCCATCAGTGAGTCGGGGACTCATTTCGGCTATGGCTACACCTTC; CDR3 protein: CAISESGTHFGYGYTF
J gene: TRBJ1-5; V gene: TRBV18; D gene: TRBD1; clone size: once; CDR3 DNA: TGTGCCAGCTCATCAGACAGGGGAGGCAATCAGCCCCAGCATTTT; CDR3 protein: CASSSDRGGNQPQHF
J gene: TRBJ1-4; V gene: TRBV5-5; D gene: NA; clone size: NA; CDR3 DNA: TGTGCCAGCCGCTGGCGGTCAGAAAATGAAAAACTGTTTTTT; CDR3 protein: CASRWRSENEKLFF
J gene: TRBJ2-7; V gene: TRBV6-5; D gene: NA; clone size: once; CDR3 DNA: TGTGCCAGCACCAGAGGAAGGGAGAGCTACGAGCAGTACTTC; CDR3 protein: CASTRGRESYEQYF
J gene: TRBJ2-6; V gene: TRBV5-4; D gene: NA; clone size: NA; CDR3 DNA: TGTGCCAGCAGCCCAGGACAGCGGCAGTGGGCCAACGTCCTGACTTTC; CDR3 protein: CASSPGQRQWANVLTF
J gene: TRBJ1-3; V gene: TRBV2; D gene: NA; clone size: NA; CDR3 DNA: TGTGCCAGCAGCGAAAACACCATATATTTT; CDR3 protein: CASSENTIYF
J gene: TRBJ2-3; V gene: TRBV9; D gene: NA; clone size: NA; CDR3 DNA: TGTGCCAGCAGCCCGACTAGTTGGGATACGCAGTATTTT; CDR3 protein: CASSPTSWDTQYF
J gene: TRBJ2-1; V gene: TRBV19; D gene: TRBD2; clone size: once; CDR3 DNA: TGTGCCAGTAGTCCGGGACTAGCGGGAGTTAATGAGCAGTTCTTC; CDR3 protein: CASSPGLAGVNEQFF
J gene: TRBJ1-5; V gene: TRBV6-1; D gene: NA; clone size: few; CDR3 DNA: TGTGCCAGCACCGGGACACAAAATCAGCCCCAGCATTTT; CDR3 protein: CASTGTQNQPQHF